The 19 T cell receptor beta chains presented below share a single source sample, sequenced in a study of shared clonotypes between healthy human individuals. Method: immunoSEQ multiplex PCR; TCRdb's copy keeps in-frame clones and lacks some. Altogether about 980,000 clones are present, 76% being singletons, with the ten largest covering roughly 1.5%. Sequences were obtained from memory CD4+ T cells sorted from blood. The sample's subset: CD45RA-negative fraction. These receptor sequences come from a man aged 18-30 years in good health.

This rearrangement joins TRBV5-4 to TRBJ2-2; no clear D gene. Germline V lookup: CDR1 SGHNT, CDR2 YYREEE (reference sequence). This CDR3 has 15 residues. V was shortened by 4 bases and J by 1 base, with 11 bases between the two germline ends. The CDR3 region has the DNA TGTGCCAGCAGCGCCGGAGCTAAGAACACCGGGGAGCTGTTTTTT. The encoded protein is CASSAGAKNTGELFF. Combining the CDR3 with reference TRBV5-4 and TRBJ2-2 gives the whole variable domain ETGVTQSPTHLIKTRGQQVTLRCSSQSGHNTVSWYQQALGQGPQFIFQYYREEENGRGNFPPRFSGLQFPNYSSELNVNALELDDSALYLCASSAGAKNTGELFFGEGSRLTVL.

The V and J genes are TRBV5-8 and TRBJ2-5; a weak D match, TRBD1 (5 bases). The CDR3 spans 13 residues. From germline, CDR1 is SGHTS and CDR2 YDEGEE. The V and J ends lost 5 bases and 5 bases respectively, with 13 bases between them. In nucleotides, the CDR3 is TGTGCCAGCAGAGTCAGGGTCGGGGAGACCCAGTACTTC. Translating it yields CASRVRVGETQYF.

The rearrangement links TRBV18 to TRBJ1-6; TRBD1 matches 8 bases. V lost 4 bases to trimming and J lost 9 bases; unmatched junction nucleotides: 5. Looked up from germline, CDR1 is KGHSH and CDR2 is LQKENI. The CDR3 is 14 residues long. The CDR3 spells CASSQETGGSPLHF. CDR3 nucleotides: TGTGCCAGCTCACAGGAAACAGGGGGTTCACCCCTCCACTTT.

This chain joins TRBV7-2 and TRBJ2-2; 7 nucleotides match TRBD2. The germline gives CDR1 SGHTA, CDR2 FQGNSA. V gave up 2 bases and J gave up 2 bases; unmatched junction bases: 5. The CDR3 is made up of 16 amino acids. Written as DNA, the CDR3 is TGTGCCAGCAGCTTAACGGGGACTACCAACACCGGGGAGCTGTTTTTT. Translating gives CASSLTGTTNTGELFF.

This chain links TRBV7-2 with TRBJ2-1; TRBD1 agrees at 7 bases. From germline, CDR1 is SGHTA and CDR2 FQGNSA. With 5 bases clipped from V and 5 bases from J, the junction kept 3 bases outside the gene matches. The CDR3 sequence is 13 residues long. The CDR3: CASSIDRDNEQFF. The CDR3 nucleotides read TGTGCCAGCAGCATAGACAGGGACAATGAGCAGTTCTTC.

The V gene is TRBV2, the J gene TRBJ1-2, with D uncertain. The CDR3 extends over 15 amino acids. V was clipped by 7 bases and J by 8 bases, with 23 bases between them. CDR1 and CDR2 from the germline V gene are SNHLY and FYNNEI. The CDR3: CASTVVPGPMEGYTF. CDR3 nucleotide sequence: TGTGCCAGCACCGTGGTCCCGGGCCCAATGGAAGGCTACACCTTC.

The chain links TRBV7-2 to TRBJ2-1, with D possibly matching TRBD2 (5 bases). Deletions cut 8 bases from V and 2 bases from J, with 10 bases between. The CDR3 totals 13 residues. The germline V gene has CDR1 SGHTA and CDR2 FQGNSA. CDR3: CASASSTYNEQFF. In nucleotides, the CDR3 is TGTGCCAGCGCTTCTAGCACCTACAATGAGCAGTTCTTC.

The V and J genes are TRBV7-3 and TRBJ2-3; a possible D gene is TRBD2 (6 bases). From germline, CDR1 is SGHTA and CDR2 FQGTGA. Trimming removed 5 bases from V and 3 bases from J, with 9 bases in between. This CDR3 is 13 amino acids long. As DNA, the CDR3 is TGTGCCAGCAGCGACCGGGGGACAGATACGCAGTATTTT. Translation: CASSDRGTDTQYF. The complete variable domain, with remaining parts taken from reference TRBV7-3 and TRBJ2-3, reads GAGVSQTPSNKVTEKGKYVELRCDPISGHTALYWYRQSLGQGPEFLIYFQGTGAADDSGLPNDRFFAVRPEGSVSTLKIQRTERGDSAVYLCASSDRGTDTQYFGPGTRLTVL.

This clone was detected ten times or more. The chain recombines TRBV30 with TRBJ2-7; 10 bases fit TRBD2. The V and J ends lost 2 bases and 2 bases, in that order; junction bases with no gene match: 12. The CDR3 runs to 17 residues. CDR1 and CDR2 from the germline V gene are GTSNPN and SVGIG (reference sequence). In DNA, the CDR3 is TGTGCCTGGAGTCAGAGGACATCCGGACTAGCGGCCTACGAGCAGTACTTC. Residues: CAWSQRTSGLAAYEQYF.

This clone was counted a few times. The genes are TRBV25-1 and TRBJ1-6, with 7 bases lining up with TRBD1. Looked up from germline, CDR1 is MGHDK and CDR2 is SYGVNS. V trimming: 7 bases; J trimming: 9 bases; junction bases outside the gene matches: 9. The CDR3 has 14 residues. This CDR3 is CASIATGTASPLHF. The CDR3 DNA is TGTGCCAGCATAGCCACCGGGACAGCTTCACCCCTCCACTTT.

Details on this clone: Other DNA sequences of this sample code for an identical CDR3. The chain combines TRBV27 with TRBJ2-2, with 8 nucleotides matching TRBD1. The V gene's germline CDR1 is MNHEY and CDR2 SMNVEV (reference sequence). Trimming removed 6 bases from V and 4 bases from J; junction bases left unmatched: 7. This CDR3 has 15 residues. The CDR3 nucleotides read TGTGCCAGCAGGCTCGACAGGGGAAGCACCGGGGAGCTGTTTTTT. Translating gives CASRLDRGSTGELFF.

In the case of this clone: The same CDR3 can be traced to other DNA sequences in this sample. This chain connects TRBV30 to TRBJ1-1; D is ambiguous. With 4 bases removed from V and 0 bases from J, the gap between germline ends came to 6 bases. Germline assignment: CDR1 GTSNPN and CDR2 SVGIG (reference sequence). The CDR3 totals 12 residues. Written as DNA, the CDR3 is TGTGCCTGGAAGATTATGAACACTGAAGCTTTCTTT. Amino acid sequence: CAWKIMNTEAFF.

This chain joins TRBV6-1 and TRBJ2-7; TRBD2 agrees at 7 bases. Germline V gives CDR1 MNHNS, CDR2 SASEGT. This CDR3 spans 14 amino acids. V trimming: 4 bases; J trimming: 3 bases; junction bases outside the gene matches: 6. This CDR3 is CASSASRGGYEQYF. In nucleotides, the CDR3 is TGTGCCAGCAGTGCCTCCCGCGGGGGCTACGAGCAGTACTTC.

This clone was detected only once. The chain combines TRBV6-5 with TRBJ1-2; 7 positions match TRBD1. From germline, CDR1 is MNHEY and CDR2 SVGAGI. J was trimmed by 7 bases and V by 6 bases; bases with no gene match: 14. The CDR3 runs to 15 residues. The CDR3 DNA follows: TGTGCCAGCAGACACGATGGGGGGGGACAGCCTGGCTACACCTTC. It codes for CASRHDGGGQPGYTF.

V is TRBV21-1 and J is TRBJ1-1. TRBV21-1 is an annotated pseudogene. The CDR3 length is 16 residues. Here the CDR3 DNA reads TGTGCCAGCAGCAAAGCGCTTTTCGGAGGGAGCACTGAAGCTTTCTTT. It translates to CASSKALFGGSTEAFF.

In its sample, this clone was seen a few times. This chain uses TRBV5-1 with TRBJ2-3; D might be TRBD2 (6 bases). Per the germline V gene, CDR1 is SGHRS and CDR2 is YFSETQ. V lost 4 bases to trimming and J lost 4 bases, with 19 bases between them. This CDR3 spans 16 amino acids. CDR3 coding DNA: TGCGCCAGCAGCCCGAGGGGAGGTGTAAGTTCAGATACGCAGTATTTT. It is translated as CASSPRGGVSSDTQYF.

This clone appeared once. The V gene is TRBV7-2, the J gene TRBJ2-7; TRBD1 or TRBD2 may be the D gene (6 bases each). The germline V gene has CDR1 SGHTA and CDR2 FQGNSA. V shed 1 base and J shed 0 bases, with 16 bases lying between them. This CDR3 is built from 17 residues. DNA for the CDR3: TGTGCCAGCAGCTTAGGTGGGGGGCGTTTCCCCTCCTACGAGCAGTACTTC. This codes for CASSLGGGRFPSYEQYF.

In its sample, this clone was seen a few times. This same CDR3 is encoded by further DNA sequences in the sample. The V call is TRBV15, the J call TRBJ2-7; TRBD2 might be the D (5 bases). Germline loops: CDR1 LNHNV, CDR2 YYDKDF (reference sequence). Trimming removed 0 bases from V and 4 bases from J, with 7 bases in between. The CDR3 runs to 13 residues. The CDR3 sequence is CATSRDPGYEQYF. The CDR3 nucleotides are TGTGCCACCAGCAGAGATCCGGGATACGAGCAGTACTTC.

The J gene is TRBJ2-5, the V gene TRBV6-5, with a weak D call TRBD1 (5 bases). The CDR3 is 14 residues long. The V gene lost 6 bases and the J gene lost 5 bases, with 16 bases spanning the gap. CDR1 is MNHEY, CDR2 SVGAGI, per germline. This chain's CDR3 is CASRDSYNVETQYF. CDR3 DNA sequence: TGTGCCAGCAGAGACAGCTACAACGTTGAGACCCAGTACTTC.